The sequence of this T cell receptor beta chain was determined in a study of blood T cell repertoires in COVID-19. Study in general: Both acute and convalescent COVID-19 samples were obtained from the United States, Italy and Spain. T cells, B-cell-depleted T cells, or PBMCs provided the cDNA or gDNA that served as material.

The CDR3 sequence is 14 residues long. The germline V gene encodes CDR1 LGHNA and CDR2 YNFKEQ. V lost 3 bases to trimming and J lost 3 bases, with 11 bases between them. Sequencing was performed with immunoSEQ multiplex PCR; in TCRdb, only in-frame clones are kept and a portion is missing. This sample yields 95,000 to 120,000 clones, of which 84% are seen a single time; around 8% belongs to the top ten. Sample: peripheral blood. The gene calls are TRBV4-2 and TRBJ1-2; perhaps TRBD1 as D (6 bases). The TCR originated in a woman aged 40 to 50 with acute or convalescent COVID-19. CDR3 nucleotides: TGTGCCAGCAGCCACTCAGGGGACGACTATGGCTACACCTTC. Translating gives CASSHSGDDYGYTF.